The rows below give T cell receptor beta chains drawn from one sample of a study of T cells after yellow fever vaccination. Each CDR3 protein is one row after TCRdb ran MiXCR on the 5' RACE reads. The table has just under 600,000 distinct CDR3 sequences, roughly 14% seen once. The material sequenced was PBMCs, taken on the day of the yellow fever booster vaccination. The source is a man between 25 and 39 years old who received the YFV17D yellow fever vaccine. Both conserved end residues are part of each CDR3.

j_call,v_call,cdr3_aa
TRBJ1-2,TRBV13,CASSDRGPTNYGYTF
TRBJ2-3,TRBV7-6,CATMTSSRGDTQYF
TRBJ2-4,TRBV7-2,CATARDSLSGRTNIQYF
TRBJ2-7,TRBV10-3,CAISVELSYEQYF
TRBJ2-7,TRBV7-9,CASSPTFGAPSSYEQYF
TRBJ2-5,TRBV7-2,CASSLSFGFRETQYF
TRBJ2-3,TRBV5-1,CASTMDQPTDTQYF
TRBJ2-5,TRBV7-8,CASSFGTELQETQYF
TRBJ1-2,TRBV7-2,CASSLQRTPGYTF
TRBJ2-7,TRBV7-2,CASSLVPGLAGGNEQYF